The clone carrying this TCR beta chain showed up many times. Its matching antigen is unknown. The CDR3 has 15 residues. Trimming left V 2 bases short and J 4 bases short, with 13 bases between. Germline V CDR1 and CDR2: SGHTA, FQGNSA. The data derive from a study of T cell repertoires in cytomegalovirus infection. Study context: Recently identified HLA-C-restricted CMV epitopes were used, and well-studied HLA-B-restricted CMV epitopes were used as well. Matching HLA type, along with CMV infection, was indicated by public TCR beta signatures. Whole-study findings and limits: Pooled public TCR beta family frequency picked out CMV carriers with the relevant HLA.

TCRdb passed the reads through MiXCR, listing each CDR3 protein once. The sample contains some 920,000 distinct CDR3 sequences, approximately 32% of which appear only once. Specimen: cultured CD8+ T cells from PBMCs, collected from culture after CMV antigen stimulation. This clonotype originated in a human donor in good health (CMV status not recorded). Some clones in this sample may be carry-over from other donors' samples. The chain links TRBV7-2 to TRBJ2-3; D gene unclear. This CDR3 is CASSLSKVKADTQYF. For the CDR3, the DNA is TGTGCCAGCAGCTTAAGTAAGGTCAAGGCAGATACGCAGTATTTT.